The rows below give T cell receptor beta chains drawn from one sample of a study of T-cell reconstitution after alpha-beta-depleted transplantation in children. One entry per CDR3 protein, called by TCRdb with MiXCR from the PCR reads. The sample has 700,000 to 850,000 distinct CDR3 sequences; under 20% are singletons. This sample comprised PBMCs, mostly from graft donor cells, obtained 360 days after TCRalphabeta/CD19-depleted stem cell transplant. The receptor set was obtained from a male patient younger than 18 who had a stem cell transplant for acute lymphoblastic leukemia, so the T cells may come from the graft donor. Both conserved end residues are part of each CDR3. D genes are given only for firm matches. Rows may omit the clone size; those that give it use once, few, many or a size class.

j_gene | abundance | d_gene | v_gene | CDR3aa | CDR3nt
TRBJ2-7 | NA | NA | TRBV28 | CASRREPYEQYF | TGTGCCAGCAGGAGGGAGCCGTACGAGCAGTACTTC
TRBJ2-1 | NA | TRBD2 | TRBV11-2 | CASSFGAGRFF | TGTGCCAGCAGCTTCGGAGCGGGACGGTTCTTC
TRBJ2-6 | few | TRBD1 | TRBV3-1 | CASSPHQGTGVSGANVLTF | TGTGCCAGCAGCCCCCATCAGGGGACAGGGGTCTCTGGGGCCAACGTCCTGACTTTC
TRBJ2-3 | NA | TRBD2 | TRBV5-1 | CASSLGRASGSTDTQYF | TGCGCCAGCAGCTTGGGCAGGGCTAGCGGGAGCACAGATACGCAGTATTTT
TRBJ2-5 | NA | NA | TRBV20-1 | CSARGRVPQTQYF | TGCAGTGCTAGGGGCAGGGTCCCTCAGACCCAGTACTTC
TRBJ1-2 | NA | NA | TRBV9 | CASREDGVSYGYTF | TGTGCCAGCAGAGAAGACGGGGTCTCTTATGGCTACACCTTC
TRBJ1-5 | NA | NA | TRBV10-2 | CASSDPIVPGTLLGGQPQHF | TGCGCCAGCAGTGACCCTATAGTCCCGGGAACCCTACTAGGGGGTCAGCCCCAGCATTTT
TRBJ1-1 | NA | NA | TRBV6-5 | CASSYEGPSNTEAFF | TGTGCCAGCAGTTACGAGGGGCCCTCGAACACTGAAGCTTTCTTT
TRBJ2-3 | NA | NA | TRBV29-1 | CSVRGTDTQYF | TGCAGCGTCAGGGGCACAGATACGCAGTATTTT
TRBJ2-7 | NA | TRBD2 | TRBV29-1 | CSVKAGVIYEQYF | TGCAGCGTTAAGGCGGGAGTTATCTATGAGCAGTACTTC
TRBJ2-6 | few | NA | TRBV18 | CASSPEGENRLGSGANVLTF | TGTGCCAGCTCACCCGAAGGTGAAAACCGACTGGGCTCTGGGGCCAACGTCCTGACTTTC
TRBJ2-7 | many | NA | TRBV25-1 | CASSEVLGAQQYF | TGTGCCAGCAGTGAAGTTTTGGGGGCTCAGCAGTACTTC
TRBJ2-7 | many | TRBD1 | TRBV9 | CASSATRTGGIYEQYF | TGTGCCAGCAGCGCCACTCGGACAGGGGGCATCTACGAGCAGTACTTC
TRBJ2-1 | NA | TRBD2 | TRBV5-1 | CASSFWTSSYNEQFF | TGCGCCAGCAGCTTCTGGACTAGCTCCTACAATGAGCAGTTCTTC
TRBJ1-4 | NA | TRBD1 | TRBV13 | CASSRGRYLPDEKLFF | TGTGCCAGCAGCAGGGGGCGGTATCTCCCCGATGAAAAACTGTTTTTT
TRBJ2-5 | NA | TRBD1 | TRBV5-1 | CASSYPRQGETQYF | TGCGCCAGCAGCTACCCTAGACAGGGTGAGACCCAGTACTTC
TRBJ2-6 | NA | TRBD1 | TRBV27 | CASSLYPRGQGAGANVLTF | TGTGCCAGCAGTTTATACCCCAGGGGACAGGGGGCTGGGGCCAACGTCCTGACTTTC
TRBJ2-2 | NA | TRBD2 | TRBV25-1 | CASRPYRGRENTGELFF | TGTGCCAGCAGACCATATCGGGGGAGGGAGAACACCGGGGAGCTGTTTTTT